These 7 T cell receptor beta chains share one sample of origin, sequenced in a study of shared clonotypes between healthy human individuals. Clones were read by immunoSEQ multiplex PCR, and TCRdb kept only the in-frame ones, dropping some. The data hold approximately 470,000 clones, with more than 65% observed a single time. The specimen was PBMCs. These receptors were obtained from a woman aged 40 to 50 in good health. Some clones in this sample may be carry-over from other donors' samples.

The V gene is TRBV30, the J gene TRBJ1-3; no reliable D call. CDR1 GTSNPN and CDR2 SVGIG come from the germline V gene (reference sequence). This CDR3 contains 13 residues. The V and J ends lost 4 bases and 3 bases respectively, with 10 bases between them. For the CDR3, the DNA is TGTGCCTGGAAGAGGTGGTTTGGAAACACCATATATTTT. Amino acid sequence: CAWKRWFGNTIYF. The full variable domain, completed using reference TRBV30 and TRBJ1-3, is SQTIHQWPATLVQPVGSPLSLECTVEGTSNPNLYWYRQAAGRGLQLLFYSVGIGQISSEVPQNLSASRPQDRQFILSSKKLLLSDSGFYLCAWKRWFGNTIYFGEGSWLTVV.

The CDR3 region has the DNA TGCGCCAGCAGCCAAGGGGCGGGGGTTTCTTACGAGCAGTACTTC. This codes for CASSQGAGVSYEQYF. The chain uses TRBV4-3 and TRBJ2-7, with 7 bases aligning to TRBD2. The junction had 7 bases not matched to a gene; V was cut back by 1 base and J by 4 bases. Germline assignment: CDR1 LGHNA and CDR2 YSLEER. The CDR3 contains 15 residues.

With regard to this clone: A far more abundant clone sits one base away, making this likely a read error. V usage is TRBV30 and J usage is TRBJ1-5, with 7 bases matching TRBD1. J gave up 14 bases and V 2 bases, and 9 bases lay outside the gene matches. Germline V lookup: CDR1 GTSNPN, CDR2 SVGIG (reference sequence). The CDR3 consists of 12 residues. CDR3 sequence: CAWSPGTDPEHF. DNA for the CDR3: TGTGCCTGGAGTCCCGGGACAGACCCAGAGCATTTT.

The rearrangement uses TRBV10-3 and TRBJ2-7; D is possibly TRBD1 or TRBD2 (5 bases each). The CDR3 runs 17 residues. In germline, CDR1 is ENHRY, CDR2 SYGVKD. The V end lost 0 bases, the J end lost 0 bases, and 15 bases lay between the germline ends. In DNA form, the CDR3 reads TGTGCCATCAGTGAGTCCGGGATCAGGGTGAGCTCCTACGAGCAGTACTTC. It specifies CAISESGIRVSSYEQYF.

The chain carries TRBV11-2 and TRBJ2-3; a weak D match, TRBD2 (5 bases). V was cut by 3 bases and J by 2 bases, with 9 bases left in between. Per the germline V gene, CDR1 is SGHAT and CDR2 is FQNNGV. This CDR3 is built from 14 residues. The DNA of the CDR3 is TGTGCCAGCAGCTTTTCGACTAACACAGATACGCAGTATTTT. Its translation: CASSFSTNTDTQYF. The complete variable domain, with remaining parts taken from reference TRBV11-2 and TRBJ2-3, reads EAGVAQSPRYKIIEKRQSVAFWCNPISGHATLYWYQQILGQGPKLLIQFQNNGVVDDSQLPKDRFSAERLKGVDSTLKIQPAKLEDSAVYLCASSFSTNTDTQYFGPGTRLTVL.

The chain has TRBV6-1 and TRBJ1-5; no clear D gene. In germline, CDR1 is MNHNS, CDR2 SASEGT. This CDR3 comprises 12 residues. V was cut by 6 bases and J by 7 bases, with 10 bases left in between. The CDR3 nucleotides are TGTGCCAGCAGGGAGACTAGACAGCCCCAGCATTTT. This translates into CASRETRQPQHF.

V is TRBV7-8 and J is TRBJ1-4, with D perhaps matching TRBD1 (6 bases). The V end was cut by 2 bases, the J end by 7 bases, with 14 bases between. The germline gives CDR1 SGHVS, CDR2 FQNEAQ. CDR3 length equals 15 residues. The CDR3 protein is CASSLNRVVGEKLFF. CDR3 coding DNA: TGTGCCAGCAGCTTAAACAGGGTGGTCGGTGAAAAACTGTTTTTT.